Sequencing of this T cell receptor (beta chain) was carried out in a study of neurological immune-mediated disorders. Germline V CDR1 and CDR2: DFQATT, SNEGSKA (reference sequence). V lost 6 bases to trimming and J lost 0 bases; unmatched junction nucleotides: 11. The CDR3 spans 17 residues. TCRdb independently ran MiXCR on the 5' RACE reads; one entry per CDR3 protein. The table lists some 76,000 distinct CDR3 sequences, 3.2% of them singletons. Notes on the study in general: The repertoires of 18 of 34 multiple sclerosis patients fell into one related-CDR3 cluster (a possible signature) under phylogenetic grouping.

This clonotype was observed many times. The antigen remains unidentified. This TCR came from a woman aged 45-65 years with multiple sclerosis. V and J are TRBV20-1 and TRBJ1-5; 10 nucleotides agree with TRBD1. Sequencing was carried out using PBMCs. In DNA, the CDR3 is TGCAGTGCCTACTGGGACAGGGGAAGTTATAGCAATCAGCCCCAGCATTTT. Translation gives CSAYWDRGSYSNQPQHF.